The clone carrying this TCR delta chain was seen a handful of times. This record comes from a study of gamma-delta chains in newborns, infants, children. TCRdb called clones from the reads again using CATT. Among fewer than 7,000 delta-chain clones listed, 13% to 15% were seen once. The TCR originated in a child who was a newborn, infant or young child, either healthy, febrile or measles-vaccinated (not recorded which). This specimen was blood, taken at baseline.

The CDR3, as DNA: TGTGCTCTTGGGGACCCCATTTGCTATCGGGGTACTGGGGTCCTCAGGGGCACCGATAAACTCATCTTT. This gives the protein CALGDPICYRGTGVLRGTDKLIF. This chain joins TRDV1 and TRDJ1; TRDD3 matches 7 bases. Germline CDR1 reads TSWWSYY; CDR2 reads QGS. The ends lost 3 bases at V and 1 base at J; junction bases unmatched: 29. The CDR3 length is 23 residues.